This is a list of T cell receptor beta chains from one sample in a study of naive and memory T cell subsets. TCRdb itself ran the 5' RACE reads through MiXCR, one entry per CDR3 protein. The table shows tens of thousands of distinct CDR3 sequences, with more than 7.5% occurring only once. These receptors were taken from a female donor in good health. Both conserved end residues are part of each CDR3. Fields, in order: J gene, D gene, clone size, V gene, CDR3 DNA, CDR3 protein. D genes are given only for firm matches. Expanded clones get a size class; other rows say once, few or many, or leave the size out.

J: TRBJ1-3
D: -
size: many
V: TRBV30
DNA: TGTGCCTGGAGCCTCAGAAGTTCCCGGGGAAACACCATATATTTT
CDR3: CAWSLRSSRGNTIYF

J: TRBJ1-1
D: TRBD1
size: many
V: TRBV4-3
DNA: TGCGCCAGCAGCCAAGGCCACAGGGGGCGCGTTGGTGACACTGAAGCTTTCTTT
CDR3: CASSQGHRGRVGDTEAFF

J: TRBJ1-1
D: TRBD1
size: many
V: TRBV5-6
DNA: TGTGCCAGCAGCCTGGACAGGGTCACTGAAGCTTTCTTT
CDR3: CASSLDRVTEAFF

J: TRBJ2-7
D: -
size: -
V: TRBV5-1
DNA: TGCGCCAGCAGCTTGGGACCGACAGGCACCTACGAGCAGTACTTC
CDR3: CASSLGPTGTYEQYF

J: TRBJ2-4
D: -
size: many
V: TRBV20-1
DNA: TGCAGTGCTAGAAAAGGGGCTGTAGCCAAAAACATTCAGTACTTC
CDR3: CSARKGAVAKNIQYF

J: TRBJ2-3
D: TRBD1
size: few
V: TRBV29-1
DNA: TGCAGCGTTGCAGGGGGCTACGTTGGCACAGATACGCAGTATTTT
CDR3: CSVAGGYVGTDTQYF

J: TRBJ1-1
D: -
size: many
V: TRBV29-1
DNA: TGCAGCGTTGACACTTATGGAGCTGAAGCTTTCTTT
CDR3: CSVDTYGAEAFF

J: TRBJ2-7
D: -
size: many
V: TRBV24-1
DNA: TGTGCCACCAGTGCAAGGGGGAGAGGCGAGCAGTACTTC
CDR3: CATSARGRGEQYF

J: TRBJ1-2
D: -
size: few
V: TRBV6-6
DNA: TGTGCCAGCCTCGAGCAGGGGAGCTATGGCTACACCTTC
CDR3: CASLEQGSYGYTF

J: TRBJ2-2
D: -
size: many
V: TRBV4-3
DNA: TGCGCCAGCAGCCAAGGACGGACAAACACCGGGGAGCTGTTTTTT
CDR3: CASSQGRTNTGELFF

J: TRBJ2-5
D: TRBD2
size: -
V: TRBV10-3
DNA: TGTGCCATCAGTGGGGGCGGGGGGTTCCAAGAGACCCAGTACTTC
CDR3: CAISGGGGFQETQYF

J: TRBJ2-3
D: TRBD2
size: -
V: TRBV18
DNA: TGTGCCAGCTCACCACCTGGAGCGGGGGTGGATACGCAGTATTTT
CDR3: CASSPPGAGVDTQYF

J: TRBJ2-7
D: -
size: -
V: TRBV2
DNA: TGTGCCAGCAGTGTTTTAAGGTTCCGAGTTGAGCAGTACTTC
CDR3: CASSVLRFRVEQYF

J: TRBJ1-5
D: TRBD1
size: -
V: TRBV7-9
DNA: TGTGCCAGCAGTTTAGACAGGGAGCGTAATCAGCCCCAGCATTTT
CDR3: CASSLDRERNQPQHF

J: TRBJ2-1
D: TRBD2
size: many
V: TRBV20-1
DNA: TGCAGTGCTAGACATAGCGGGGGCCCGAGCTCCTACAATGAGCAGTTCTTC
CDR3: CSARHSGGPSSYNEQFF

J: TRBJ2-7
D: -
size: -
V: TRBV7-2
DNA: TGTGCCAGCAGCTTAGATCTAGGCAGGGACGAGCAGTACTTC
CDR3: CASSLDLGRDEQYF

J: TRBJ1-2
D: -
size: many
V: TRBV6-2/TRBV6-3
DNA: TGTGCCAGCGGGTTGCGGTCGATTAGCGGCTACACCTTC
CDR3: CASGLRSISGYTF

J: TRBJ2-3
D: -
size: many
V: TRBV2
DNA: TGTGCCAGCAGTCAACAGGGACCGCGCAGCACAGATACGCAGTATTTT
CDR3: CASSQQGPRSTDTQYF

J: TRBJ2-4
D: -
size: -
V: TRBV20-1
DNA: TGCAGCATTCGTGGGGCGGGCCAAAAAAACATTCAGTACTTC
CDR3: CSIRGAGQKNIQYF

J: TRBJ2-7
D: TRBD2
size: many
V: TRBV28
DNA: TGTGCCAGCAAGTCGGTAGCGGGACTCTCCTACGAGCAGTACTTC
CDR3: CASKSVAGLSYEQYF

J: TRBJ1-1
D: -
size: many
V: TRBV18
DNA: TGTGCCAGCTCACGGCAGGCTTTGGACACTGAAGCTTTCTTT
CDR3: CASSRQALDTEAFF

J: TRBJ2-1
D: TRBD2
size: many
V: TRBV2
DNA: TGTGCCAGCAGTGAGGCGGGGGGCCTGGGTGAGCAGTTCTTC
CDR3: CASSEAGGLGEQFF

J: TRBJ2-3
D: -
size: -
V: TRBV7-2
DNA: TGTGCCAGCAGCCGGGTGTCCAAAGATACGCAGTATTTT
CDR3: CASSRVSKDTQYF

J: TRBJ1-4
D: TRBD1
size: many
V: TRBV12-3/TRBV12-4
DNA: TGTGCCAGCAGTCCCCTAACAGGGGTTAATGAAAAACTGTTTTTT
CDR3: CASSPLTGVNEKLFF

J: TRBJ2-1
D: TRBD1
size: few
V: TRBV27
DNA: TGTGCCAGCAGTCGGACAGGTATAGGTGAGCAGTTCTTC
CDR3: CASSRTGIGEQFF

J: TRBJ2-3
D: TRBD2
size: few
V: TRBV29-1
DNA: TGCAGCGCCGGACTAGCGGGGGGATCAGATACGCAGTATTTT
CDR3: CSAGLAGGSDTQYF

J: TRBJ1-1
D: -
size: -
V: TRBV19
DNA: TGTGCCAGTAGTATCCAGGACGGCCTCTGGGCTTTCTTT
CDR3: CASSIQDGLWAFF

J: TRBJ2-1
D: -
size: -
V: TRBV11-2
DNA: TGTGCCAGCCGACTGGAGGGGGAGGATGAGCAGTTCTTC
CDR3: CASRLEGEDEQFF

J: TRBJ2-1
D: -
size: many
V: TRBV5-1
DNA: TGCGCCAGCAGCTTGGAAGTTGGGATCAATGAGCAGTTCTTC
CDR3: CASSLEVGINEQFF

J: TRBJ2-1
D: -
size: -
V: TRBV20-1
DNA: TGCAGTGCTATTGACCCGCGCGGGTCCTACAATGAGCAGTTCTTC
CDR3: CSAIDPRGSYNEQFF

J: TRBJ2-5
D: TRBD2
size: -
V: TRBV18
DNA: TGTGCCAGCTCACCCCGGACTAGCGGGGGGGCACCAGAACAAGAGACCCAGTACTTC
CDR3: CASSPRTSGGAPEQETQYF

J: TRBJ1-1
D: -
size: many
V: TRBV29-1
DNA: TGCAGCGTTCGACAGGTTCTGAACACTGAAGCTTTCTTT
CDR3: CSVRQVLNTEAFF

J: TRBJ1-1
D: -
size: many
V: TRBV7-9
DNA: TGTGCCAGCAGCGAACAGGGCACTGAAGCTTTCTTT
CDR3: CASSEQGTEAFF

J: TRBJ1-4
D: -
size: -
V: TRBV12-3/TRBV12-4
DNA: TGTGCCAGCACCGGGGGGGCTAATGAAAAACTGTTTTTT
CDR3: CASTGGANEKLFF

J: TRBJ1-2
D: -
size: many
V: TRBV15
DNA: TGTGCCACCAGCCCCCGACAGGCCTATGGCTACACCTTC
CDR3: CATSPRQAYGYTF

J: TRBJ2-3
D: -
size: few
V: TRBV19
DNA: TGTGCCAGTAGTGGGGCACCAGATACGCAGTATTTT
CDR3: CASSGAPDTQYF

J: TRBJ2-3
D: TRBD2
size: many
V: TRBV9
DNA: TGTGCCAGCAGCGTAGGGGGACTAGAAACAGATACGCAGTATTTT
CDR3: CASSVGGLETDTQYF

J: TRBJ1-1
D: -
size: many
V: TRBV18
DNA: TGTGCCAGCTCACCACAATCAGGGGAGAACACTGAAGCTTTCTTT
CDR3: CASSPQSGENTEAFF

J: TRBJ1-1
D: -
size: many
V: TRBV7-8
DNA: TGTGCCAGCAGCGCCGGGGGGGAAGCTTTCTTT
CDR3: CASSAGGEAFF

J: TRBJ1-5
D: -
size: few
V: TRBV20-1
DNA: TGCAGTGCTAGAGAAGCTCAGGGAAATCAGCCCCAGCATTTT
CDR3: CSAREAQGNQPQHF

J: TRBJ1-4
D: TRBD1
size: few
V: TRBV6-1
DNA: TGTGCCAGCAGTTTACTGTATCCAGGGGGTGCTAATGAAAAACTGTTTTTT
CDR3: CASSLLYPGGANEKLFF

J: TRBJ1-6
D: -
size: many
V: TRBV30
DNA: TGTGCCTGGACGCCCGGGGGCGAGGCCCTCCACTTT
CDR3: CAWTPGGEALHF

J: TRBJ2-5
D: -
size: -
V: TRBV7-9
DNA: TGTGCCAGCAGCCCCCGTCTCGGGAAATCAGAGACCCAGTACTTC
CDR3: CASSPRLGKSETQYF

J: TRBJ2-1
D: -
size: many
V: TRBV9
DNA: TGTGCCAGCAGCGGTCAAGGGGGCGGGGGATCGAATGAGCAGTTCTTC
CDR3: CASSGQGGGGSNEQFF

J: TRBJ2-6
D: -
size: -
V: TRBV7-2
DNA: TGTGCCAGCACCATCGACGGGGGGCTGAGGGCCAACGTCCTGACTTTC
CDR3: CASTIDGGLRANVLTF

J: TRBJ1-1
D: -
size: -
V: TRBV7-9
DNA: TGTGCCAGCAGCTCGAACGCGGCCACTGAAGCTTTCTTT
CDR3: CASSSNAATEAFF